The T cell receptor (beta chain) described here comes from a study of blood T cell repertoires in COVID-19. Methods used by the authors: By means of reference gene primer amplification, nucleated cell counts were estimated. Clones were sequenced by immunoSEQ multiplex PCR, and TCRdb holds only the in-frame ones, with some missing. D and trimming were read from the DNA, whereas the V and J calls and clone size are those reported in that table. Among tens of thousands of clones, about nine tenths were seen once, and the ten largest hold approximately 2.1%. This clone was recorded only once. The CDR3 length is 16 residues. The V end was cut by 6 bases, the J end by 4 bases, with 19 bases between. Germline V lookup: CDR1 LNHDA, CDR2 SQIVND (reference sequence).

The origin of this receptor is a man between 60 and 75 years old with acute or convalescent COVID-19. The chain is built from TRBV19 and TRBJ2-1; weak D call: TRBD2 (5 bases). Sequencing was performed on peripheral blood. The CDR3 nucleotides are TGTGCCAGTAGGGCCCCAGGCGGGCTGGGTTACAATGAGCAGTTCTTC. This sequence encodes CASRAPGGLGYNEQFF.